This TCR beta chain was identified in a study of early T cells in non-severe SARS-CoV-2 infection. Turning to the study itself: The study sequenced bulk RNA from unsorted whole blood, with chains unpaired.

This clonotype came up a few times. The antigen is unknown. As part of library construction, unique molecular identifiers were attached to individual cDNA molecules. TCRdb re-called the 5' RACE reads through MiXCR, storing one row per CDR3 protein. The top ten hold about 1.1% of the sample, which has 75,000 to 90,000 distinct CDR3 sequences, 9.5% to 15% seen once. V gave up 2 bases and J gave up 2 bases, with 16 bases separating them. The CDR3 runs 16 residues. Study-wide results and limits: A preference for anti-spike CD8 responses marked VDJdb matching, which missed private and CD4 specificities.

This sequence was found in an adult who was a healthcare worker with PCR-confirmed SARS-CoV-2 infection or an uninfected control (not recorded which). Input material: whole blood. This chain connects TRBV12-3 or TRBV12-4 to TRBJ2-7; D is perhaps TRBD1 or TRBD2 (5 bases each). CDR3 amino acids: CASSLTRDRGPYEQYF. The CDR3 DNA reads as TGTGCCAGCAGTTTAACTCGGGACCGCGGTCCCTACGAGCAGTACTTC.